The present T cell receptor beta chain was sequenced within a study of cytomegalovirus exposure and HLA in healthy donors. Overall study: The same platform used for the 666 first-cohort repertoires was also used for the 100 to 150 validation repertoires, as a later analysis reported. Whole-study results and caveats: Cytomegalovirus status was reportedly diagnosed by the classifier with high specificity and sensitivity.

This clone was recorded only once. Its matching antigen is unknown. The assay was immunoSEQ multiplex PCR, and TCRdb's table has in-frame clones only and misses some. The sample includes about 180,000 clones, about 89% seen only once; the top ten take 2% to 3%. The V and J ends lost 3 bases and 6 bases respectively, with 8 bases between them. Germline V gene data show CDR1 as SGDLS and CDR2 as YYNGEE. The CDR3 runs 12 residues. Sequencing was carried out using PBMCs. The V gene is TRBV9, the J gene TRBJ2-3; tentative D call: TRBD2 (7 bases). The sequence was collected from a man aged 18 to 29 in good health and CMV-seropositive. The CDR3 coding sequence is TGTGCCAGCAGCGAGGGGGGGGATACGCAGTATTTT. Protein sequence: CASSEGGDTQYF.